This TCR beta chain stems from a study of shared clonotypes between healthy human individuals. Background on the study: Three CD4 naive, three CD4 memory, two CD8 naive and one CD8 memory plate were used per donor.

Trimming stripped 4 bases from V and 1 base from J, with 10 bases between. The CDR3 length is 14 residues. The germline V gene encodes CDR1 SGHRS and CDR2 YFSETQ. Partitioning of CD4+ cells yielded a CD45RA+ naive subset and a CD45RA-negative memory subset. Study conclusions and caveats: For sorted subsets, rarefaction showed incomplete sequencing despite large depth.

About this clone: The antigen is not known.

Repertoires were generated with immunoSEQ multiplex PCR, while TCRdb's copy carries only in-frame clones and drops some. This table holds roughly 1,000,000 clones, 70% to 80% found once. The sequence was obtained from a man aged 18 to 29 in good health. Some clones in this sample may be carry-over from other donors' samples. Sample: memory CD4+ T cells from PBMCs. Subset here: CD45RA-negative fraction. The chain carries TRBV5-1 and TRBJ2-3, with D perhaps TRBD2 (6 bases). CDR3 region: CASSPGAGTDTQYF. The CDR3 DNA sequence: TGCGCCAGCAGCCCGGGAGCGGGCACAGATACGCAGTATTTT.